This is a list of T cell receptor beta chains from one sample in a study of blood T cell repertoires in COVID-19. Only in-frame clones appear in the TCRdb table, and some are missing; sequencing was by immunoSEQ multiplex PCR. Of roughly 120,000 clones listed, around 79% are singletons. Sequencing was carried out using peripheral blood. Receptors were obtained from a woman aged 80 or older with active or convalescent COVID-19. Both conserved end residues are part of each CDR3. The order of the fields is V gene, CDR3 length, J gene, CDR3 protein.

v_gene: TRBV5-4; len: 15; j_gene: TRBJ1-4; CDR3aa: CASSLGGVTNEKLFF
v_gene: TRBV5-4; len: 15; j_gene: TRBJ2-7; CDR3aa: CASSSKLLLSHEQYF
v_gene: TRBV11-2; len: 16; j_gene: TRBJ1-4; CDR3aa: CASSSGKGARYEKLFF
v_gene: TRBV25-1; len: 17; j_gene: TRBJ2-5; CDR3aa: CASSEWGGGRARETQYF
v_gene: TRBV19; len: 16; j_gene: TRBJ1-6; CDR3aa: CASSIASTGGRSPLHF
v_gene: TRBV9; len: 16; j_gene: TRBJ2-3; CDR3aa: CASSSTGRAGADTQYF
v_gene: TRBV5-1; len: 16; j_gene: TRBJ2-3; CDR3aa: CASSPSLRGSTDTQYF
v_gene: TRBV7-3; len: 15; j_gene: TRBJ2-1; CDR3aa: CASSLGPSGYNEQFF
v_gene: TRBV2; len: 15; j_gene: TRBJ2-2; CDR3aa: CASSEWGGNTGELFF
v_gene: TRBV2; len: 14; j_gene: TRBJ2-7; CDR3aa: CASSEGQGTKEQYF
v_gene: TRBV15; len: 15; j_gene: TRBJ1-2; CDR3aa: CATSSPTGTNYGYTF
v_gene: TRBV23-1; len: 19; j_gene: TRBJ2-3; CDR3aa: CASSQERPRDRGSTDTQYF
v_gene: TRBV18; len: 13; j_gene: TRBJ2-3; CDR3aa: CASSPLGTDTQYF
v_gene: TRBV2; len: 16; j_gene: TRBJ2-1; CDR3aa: CASSDDYPSSYNEQFF
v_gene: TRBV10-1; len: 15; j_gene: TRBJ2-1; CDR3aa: CASSEALAENNEQFF
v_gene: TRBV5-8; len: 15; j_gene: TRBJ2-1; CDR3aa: CASRGGQGLSDEQFF
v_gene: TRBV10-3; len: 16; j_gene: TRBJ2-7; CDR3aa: CAISEWAGRSNYEQYF
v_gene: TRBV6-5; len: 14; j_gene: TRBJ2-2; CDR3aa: CASSIAEDAGELFF
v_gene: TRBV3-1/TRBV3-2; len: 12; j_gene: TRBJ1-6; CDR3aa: CASSLIGSPLHF
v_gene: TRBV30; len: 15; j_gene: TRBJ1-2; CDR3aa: CAWSVQDRGSDGYTF
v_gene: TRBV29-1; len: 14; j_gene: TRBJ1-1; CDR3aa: CSVRTGYLNTEAFF
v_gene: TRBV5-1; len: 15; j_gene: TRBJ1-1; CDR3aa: CASSPGVGTDRGAFF
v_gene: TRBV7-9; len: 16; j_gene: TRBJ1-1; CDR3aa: CASSFPDQTGNTEAFF
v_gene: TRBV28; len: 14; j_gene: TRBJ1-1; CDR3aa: CASILEQGNTEAFF
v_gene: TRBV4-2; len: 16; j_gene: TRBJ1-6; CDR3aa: CASSQGTGKGNSPLHF
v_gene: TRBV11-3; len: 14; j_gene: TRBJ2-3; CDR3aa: CASSENGGTDTQYF
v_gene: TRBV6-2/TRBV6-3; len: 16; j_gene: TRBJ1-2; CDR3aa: CASSYNWDRGDYGYTF
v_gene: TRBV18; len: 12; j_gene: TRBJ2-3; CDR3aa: CASSLRGSEQYF
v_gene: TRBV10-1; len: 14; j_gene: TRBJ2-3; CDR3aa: CASNVRVSTDTQYF
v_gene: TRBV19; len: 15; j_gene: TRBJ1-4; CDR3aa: CASSPEGQGVEKLFF
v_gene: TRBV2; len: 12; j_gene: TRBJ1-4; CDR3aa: CASSEARGELFF
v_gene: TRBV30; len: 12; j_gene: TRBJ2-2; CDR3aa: CAWITDTGELFF
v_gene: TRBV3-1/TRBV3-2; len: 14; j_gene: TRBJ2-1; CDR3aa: CASNRAGPYNEQFF
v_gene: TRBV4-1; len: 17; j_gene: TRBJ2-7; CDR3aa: CASSQVASGSPSYEQYF
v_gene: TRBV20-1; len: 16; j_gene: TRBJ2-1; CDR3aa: CSASWASGSLYNEQFF
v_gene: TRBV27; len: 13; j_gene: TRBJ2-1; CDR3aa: CASKMDSYNEQFF
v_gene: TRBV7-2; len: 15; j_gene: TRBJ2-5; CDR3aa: CASSPNGLAEETQYF
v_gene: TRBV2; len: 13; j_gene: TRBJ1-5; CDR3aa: CASSPTGFQPQHF
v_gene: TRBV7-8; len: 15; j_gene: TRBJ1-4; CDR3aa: CASTSNSGPNEKLFF
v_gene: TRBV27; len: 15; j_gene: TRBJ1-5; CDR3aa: CASSREGSDRQPQHF
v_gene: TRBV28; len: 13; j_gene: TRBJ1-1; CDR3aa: CASSLQGILGAFF
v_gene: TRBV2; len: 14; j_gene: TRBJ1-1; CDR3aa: CASNRQGGNTEAFF
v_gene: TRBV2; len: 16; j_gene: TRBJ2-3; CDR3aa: CASSHHPGGYTDTQYF
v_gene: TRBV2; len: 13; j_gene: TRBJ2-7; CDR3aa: CATRAGQSYEQYF
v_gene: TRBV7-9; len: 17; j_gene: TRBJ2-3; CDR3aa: CASSLVPRSGSSDTQYF
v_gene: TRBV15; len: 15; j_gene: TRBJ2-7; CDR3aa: CATSRAPGHSYEQYF
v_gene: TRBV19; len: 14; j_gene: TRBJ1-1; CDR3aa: CASSQDRATPEAFF
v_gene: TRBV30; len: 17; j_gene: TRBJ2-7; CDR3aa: CAWSVHRLGGLSYEQYF
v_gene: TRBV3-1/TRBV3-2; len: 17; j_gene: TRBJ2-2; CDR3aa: CASSQVGASGYTGELFF
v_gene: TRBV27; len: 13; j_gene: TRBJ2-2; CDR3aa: CASSSGFPGELFF
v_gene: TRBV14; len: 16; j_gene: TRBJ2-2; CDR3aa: CASSNGVAEIGGELFF
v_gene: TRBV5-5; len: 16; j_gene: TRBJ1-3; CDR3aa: CASSLAGGFGGNTIYF
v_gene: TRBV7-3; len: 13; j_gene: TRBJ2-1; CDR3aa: CASSAGLYNEQFF
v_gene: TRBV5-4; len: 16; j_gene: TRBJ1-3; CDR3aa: CASSAGTGVSGNTIYF
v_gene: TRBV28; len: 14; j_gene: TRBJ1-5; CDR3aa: CASSDRASNQPQHF
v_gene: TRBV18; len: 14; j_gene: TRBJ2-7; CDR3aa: CASSQGLAGNEQYF
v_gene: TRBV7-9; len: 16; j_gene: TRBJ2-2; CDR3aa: CASSILAGGPTGELFF
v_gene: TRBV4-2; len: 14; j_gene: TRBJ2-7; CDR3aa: CASSQDTTDYEQYF
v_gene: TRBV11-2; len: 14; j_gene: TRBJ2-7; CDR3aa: CASSPGLAIYEQYF